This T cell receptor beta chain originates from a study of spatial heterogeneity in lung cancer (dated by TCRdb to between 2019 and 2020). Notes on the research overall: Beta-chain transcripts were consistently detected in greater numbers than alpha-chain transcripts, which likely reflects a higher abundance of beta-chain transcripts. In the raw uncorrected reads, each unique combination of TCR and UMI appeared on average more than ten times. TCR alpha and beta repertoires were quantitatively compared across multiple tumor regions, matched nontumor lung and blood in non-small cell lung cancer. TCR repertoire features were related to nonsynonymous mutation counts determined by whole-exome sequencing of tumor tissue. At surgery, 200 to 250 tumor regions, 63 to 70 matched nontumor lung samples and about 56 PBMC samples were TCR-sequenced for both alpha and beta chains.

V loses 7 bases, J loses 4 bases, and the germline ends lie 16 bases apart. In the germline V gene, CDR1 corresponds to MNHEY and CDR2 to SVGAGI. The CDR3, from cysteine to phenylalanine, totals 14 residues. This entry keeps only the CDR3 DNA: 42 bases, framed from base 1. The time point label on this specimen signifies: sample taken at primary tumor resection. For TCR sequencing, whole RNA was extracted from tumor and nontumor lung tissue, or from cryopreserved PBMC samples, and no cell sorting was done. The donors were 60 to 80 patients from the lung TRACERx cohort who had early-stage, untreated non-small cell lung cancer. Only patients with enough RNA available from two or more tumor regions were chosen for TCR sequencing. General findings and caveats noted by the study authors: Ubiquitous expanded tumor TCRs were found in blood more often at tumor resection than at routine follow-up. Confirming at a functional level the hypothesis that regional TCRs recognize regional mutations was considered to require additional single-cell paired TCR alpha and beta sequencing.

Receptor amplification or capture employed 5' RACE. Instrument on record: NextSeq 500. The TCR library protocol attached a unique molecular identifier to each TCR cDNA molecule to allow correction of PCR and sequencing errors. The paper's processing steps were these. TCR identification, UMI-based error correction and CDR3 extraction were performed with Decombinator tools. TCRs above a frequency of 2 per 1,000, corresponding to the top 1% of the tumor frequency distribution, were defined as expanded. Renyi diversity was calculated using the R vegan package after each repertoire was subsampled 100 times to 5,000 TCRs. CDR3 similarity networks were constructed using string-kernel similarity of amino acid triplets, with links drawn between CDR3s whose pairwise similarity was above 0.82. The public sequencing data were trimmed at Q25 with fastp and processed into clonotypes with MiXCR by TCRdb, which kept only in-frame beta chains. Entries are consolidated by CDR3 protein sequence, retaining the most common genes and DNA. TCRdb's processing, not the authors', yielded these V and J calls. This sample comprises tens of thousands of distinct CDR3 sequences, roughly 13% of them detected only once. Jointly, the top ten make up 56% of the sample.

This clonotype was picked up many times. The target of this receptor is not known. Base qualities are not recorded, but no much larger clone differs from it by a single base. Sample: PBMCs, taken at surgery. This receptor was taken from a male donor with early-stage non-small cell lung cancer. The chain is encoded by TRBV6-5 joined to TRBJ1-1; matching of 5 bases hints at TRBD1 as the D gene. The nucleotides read TGTGCCAGCACCCCTCCAGGGCTCTCCACTGAAGCTTTCTTT. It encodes CASTPPGLSTEAFF.